This entry features one T cell receptor beta chain sequence. This clone was observed a handful of times. Its recognized antigen is unknown. The input lacks base qualities; no much larger clone sits a single base away. The CDR3 spans 14 residues, from the cysteine through the phenylalanine. Only CDR3 DNA is held: 42 bases, read in frame from base 1. V has 3 bases trimmed and J has 6 bases trimmed; junction bases matching no gene number 5. From a lookup of the germline V gene (reference sequence), CDR1 and CDR2 are MNHEY and SMNVEV. This sample was taken from a study of cytomegalovirus exposure and HLA in healthy donors (dated by TCRdb to 2016 to 2017). A note on the overall study: An earlier analysis of about 530 of the donors reported approximately 280 Gb of sequence data and around 110 million unique TCR beta sequences obtained from about 180 million T cells. Roughly 5 DR-DQ haplotypes were handled as single units for association and clustering, since linkage in the cohort was strong. Along with the roughly 610-subject first cohort, a separate validation cohort of over 90 different subjects was used. Both class I and class II loci were covered by HLA typing, at four-digit resolution. Every repertoire in the discovery cohort had been generated on one and the same sequencing platform. Alongside the repertoire data, information on donor age, sex, ethnicity and CMV serostatus was compiled. Roughly 300 gigabases of sequencing data and approximately 80 million unique TCR sequences were included in an early release covering roughly 600 HLA-typed donors. The genetic ancestry cluster associated with self-reported Caucasian donors included around 76% of the roughly 400 genotyped donors. Across around 400 genotyped donors of the cohort, an average of about 240,000 unique TCR beta nucleotide sequences per donor were sequenced, and roughly 18% of those sequences were non-productive. The T cell repertoires of 666 subjects were profiled by immunosequencing and related to cytomegalovirus serostatus. The study aimed to test whether signatures of past pathogen exposure could be identified by cataloging public T cell receptors. Rather than using new phenotypic data, the later analysis identified candidate immune exposures from TCR beta sequences and from how often those sequences occurred across donors. In a later analysis, previously published TCR beta repertoires from 666 donors were re-analyzed and high-resolution HLA genotyping was added so that TCR occurrence patterns could be studied. Genome-wide SNP genotypes for about 65% of the roughly 670 donors were used in a later genetic analysis, which treated that subset as a discovery cohort. Typing coverage differed by locus: A, B, C, DRB1 and DQB1 were typed in about 620-640 donors, DQA1 in approximately 520, DPA1 in over 600, and DPB1 in just under 490. The study combined high-throughput TCR immunosequencing, statistical association of individual TCRs with disease status, and machine learning to predict cytomegalovirus infection status. To decide whether each TCR beta V gene segment behaved as functional or pseudogenic, an earlier analysis of some 570 of the donors relied on high-throughput TCR beta sequencing. Results the study describes overall, beyond this receptor: This cohort had only TCR beta chains sequenced, and the lack of alpha or paired-chain data limited which features could be detected. In a later analysis, HLA-associated TCR beta chains were found to be more clonally expanded and to have lower generation probabilities than equally common non-associated chains. A later genetic analysis reported fewer N-insertions in productive TCRs among donors in an Asian-associated ancestry cluster than the approximately 700-donor mean. The study gave a list of about 160 TCR beta chains associated with cytomegalovirus. Most TCR sequences were observed very rarely across donors, whereas some public TCRs were present in many individuals. Strong co-occurrence of HLA alleles, especially DR and DQ, made assigning TCR associations to individual alleles difficult. Correlated functional status among segregating V segments might reflect linkage disequilibrium, but an unknown experimental factor could not be ruled out. In a later analysis, TCR association rates were found to vary across HLA loci, with the most associated TCRs seen for DRB1 alleles and the fewest for HLA-C alleles. The authors suggested that the approach could potentially be generalized to other disease states and immunological phenotypes. The earlier analysis of approximately 540 of the donors excluded roughly 17 rarely observed V segments, including chromosome 9 orphons, because counts were too low. A cluster of highly shared sequence variants was judged likely to be a technical artifact of the sequencing pipeline. In a later analysis, several top co-occurrence clusters were reported to appear linked to parvovirus B19, influenza, CMV and Epstein-Barr virus. The presence/absence analyses assumed that sequencing depth was roughly uniform across donors, and that assumption may not be true. Three of the identified cytomegalovirus-associated TCR beta chains were confirmed in vitro to be specific for cytomegalovirus antigens. V-gene and J-gene trimming of TCR beta chains was associated with a missense DCLRE1C variant in a later genetic analysis, and the association was replicated in an independent cohort. In an earlier analysis of some 500 of the donors, most TCR beta V segments appeared in productive rearrangements about 90% or about 30% of the time, broadly matching IMGT annotations. Specific HLA alleles were associated with some 15,000 TCR beta sequences at a false discovery rate of 0.05 in a later analysis. According to a later analysis, most CMV-associated TCR beta chains appeared to be HLA-restricted, and the HLA associations seemed to be driven largely by CMV exposure. A further reported finding was that TCR beta sequences accurately predicted the HLA-A and HLA-B alleles for most subjects in the first cohort. Some IMGT-functional V segments, including TRBV6-2 and TRBV6-3, could not be distinguished by the 87-base-pair reads and were therefore excluded. Immune exposure information for the cohort was limited to CMV serostatus. Because HLA typing was unavailable for some donors at each locus, only the typed subset was used in association tests. Cytomegalovirus status was reported to be diagnosed by the classifier with high specificity and sensitivity in both the original and validation cohorts.

Receptor libraries were prepared by the immunoSEQ multiplex PCR assay. For the multiplex PCR, a mixture combining 60 forward primers for TCR Vbeta segments and 13 reverse primers for TCR Jbeta segments was used. Amplification of the CDR3 region of rearranged TCR beta genes was performed with a multiplex PCR assay on genomic DNA. Amplified TCR beta libraries were sequenced as 87-base-pair reads on the Illumina HiSeq System. In the paper's pipeline: A later analysis tallied approximately 87 million unique TCR beta chains across the approximately 670 repertoires, and roughly 11 million of those chains were shared by two or more donors. Raw reads were error-corrected and collapsed into unique sequences by a nearest-neighbor algorithm in which closely related sequences were merged to remove PCR and sequencing errors. To assign V, D and J gene segments, CDR3 sequences were aligned to IMGT reference sequences. For a sequence to be retained, a match of at least six nucleotides was required to both a V gene segment and a J gene segment. A rearrangement was called productive if the CDR3 had no stop codons and remained in frame with V and J, and every other rearrangement was called non-productive. Following IMGT convention, CDR3 was defined as the stretch from the second conserved V-encoded cysteine to the conserved J-encoded phenylalanine. In an earlier analysis of 550 to 650 of the donors, sequences lacking an unambiguous match to a single V gene segment were excluded. An earlier analysis of a few hundred of the donors called V segments functional above 56.7% productive rearrangements and segregating when the between-donor standard deviation exceeded 5%. To diagnose cytomegalovirus status from the catalog of TCR beta chain sequences, a statistical classification framework was built. V and J gene assignment, in a later analysis, came from comparing TCR nucleotide sequences with IMGT/GENE-DB human TR gene sequences. The TCRdist pipeline was used in a later analysis to assign CDR3 sequences and most-parsimonious VDJ recombination scenarios. In a later analysis, every TCR beta chain was defined by the combination of its CDR3 amino acid sequence and its V-gene family, and reads without a unique V-gene family were dropped. A later analysis removed 550 to 700 highly shared, low-generation-probability nucleotide sequences to deal with suspected cross-contamination and a sequencing artifact. In a later analysis, a clonal expansion index for each public chain was calculated from normalized within-repertoire ranks of inferred template counts. In a later analysis, generation probabilities were computed using a VDJ recombination model fitted to out-of-frame rearrangements, and the results were checked against IGoR. Hypergeometric tests were used in a later analysis to score TCR-TCR, TCR-HLA and TCR-CMV co-occurrence, with a repertoire-size bias correction applied to the TCR pairs. False discovery rates were estimated in a later analysis by permuting HLA or CMV assignments 20 times. In a later analysis, co-occurring TCRs were grouped using DBSCAN, and TCRdist sequence similarity was added for clustering within HLA-allele-positive subsets. Repertoires with fewer than 30,000 or more than 120,000 public chains, plus five repertoires with anomalous nucleotide sharing, were excluded from co-occurrence clustering. The clones in this table, taken by TCRdb from immuneACCESS, are in-frame only. Not every clone is retained; where verified, under half of the shortfall comes from an unresolved V gene, and the cause of the rest is unknown. The V and J calls and clone size were taken over from that table, and D and trimming were inferred from the DNA. The table for this sample lists around 120,000 clones; 78% of them were counted only once. Jointly, the top ten make up about 6% of the sample.

In total, 500 to 700 healthy bone marrow donors made up the cohort. Cohort members were all nominally healthy when sampled, although unrecorded immune exposures were likely present. The donor was CMV seronegative and belonged to the group of 350 or so seronegative cohort members. A peripheral blood sample was collected from each donor, and TCR beta sequencing was performed on peripheral blood mononuclear cells. Genomic DNA was extracted from the blood cell samples with the Qiagen DNeasy Blood Extraction Kit. The sequence joins TRBV27 to TRBJ1-5, and 7 junctional nucleotides match TRBD1. This TCR was sampled from a middle-aged woman in good health and CMV-seronegative. Sequenced sample: PBMCs. The sequenced DNA is TGTGCCAGCAGTTTCAGCAGGGGGGTTCAGCCCCAGCATTTT. Its protein is CASSFSRGVQPQHF.